The 19 T cell receptor beta chains below all came from one sample that was sequenced in a study of blood T cell repertoires in COVID-19. The data were produced by immunoSEQ multiplex PCR, yet TCRdb's version contains in-frame clones alone and is incomplete. The table shows 48,000 or so clones, with about 92% occurring only once. Sequenced material: peripheral blood. Source of these receptors: a human donor in a cohort sampled during active COVID-19.

The chain carries TRBV6-6 and TRBJ1-3; D is perhaps TRBD1 (5 bases). This CDR3 is built from 14 residues. V was shortened by 7 bases and J by 0 bases, with 10 bases between the two germline ends. Germline loops: CDR1 MNHNY, CDR2 SVGAGI (reference sequence). CDR3 loop: CASTTELSGNTIYF. In DNA, the CDR3 is TGTGCCAGCACGACAGAACTCTCTGGAAACACCATATATTTT.

J is TRBJ1-3 and V is TRBV3-1 (or the pseudogene TRBV3-2), with D possibly TRBD1 on 6 matching bases. V gave up 4 bases and J gave up 1 base, with 11 bases separating them. Germline V gives CDR1 LGHDT, CDR2 YNNKEL (reference sequence). This CDR3 is built from 15 residues. CDR3: CASSPPGTSGNTIYF. DNA of the CDR3: TGTGCCAGCAGCCCTCCCGGGACATCTGGAAACACCATATATTTT.

The chain has TRBV5-8 and TRBJ2-7; possibly TRBD2 for D (6 bases). CDR3 length equals 12 residues. Trimming removed 4 bases at V and 6 bases at J, with 11 bases between. Germline V lookup: CDR1 SGHTS, CDR2 YDEGEE. The CDR3 DNA is TGTGCCAGCAGCCGGGGGTGGAGCGAGCAGTACTTC. Its protein product is CASSRGWSEQYF.

CDR3 DNA: TGTGCCAGCAGTCCTAGCGGGAGTGGCTACAATGAGCAGTTCTTC. Its translation is CASSPSGSGYNEQFF. The genes are TRBV6-4 and TRBJ2-1; TRBD2 matches 10 bases. Losses at the gene ends were 5 bases for V and 3 bases for J; bases not matched to a gene: 4. Germline lookup yields CDR1 MRHNA and CDR2 SNTAGT. The CDR3 loop spans 15 amino acids.

The V gene is TRBV3-1 (or the pseudogene TRBV3-2), the J gene TRBJ2-3; possibly TRBD2 for D (6 bases). Germline CDR1 reads LGHDT; CDR2 reads YNNKEL (reference sequence). The CDR3 runs to 14 residues. Trimming removed 0 bases at V and 4 bases at J, with 8 bases between. CDR3 sequence: CASSQDWGADTQYF. CDR3 bases: TGTGCCAGCAGCCAAGATTGGGGGGCAGATACGCAGTATTTT.

The genes are TRBV28 and TRBJ2-1, with 7 bases fitting TRBD2. Germline values: CDR1 MDHEN, CDR2 SYDVKM. The J segment lost 7 bases and the V segment lost 2 bases, leaving 5 bases of the junction unmatched. The CDR3 has 14 amino acids. The CDR3 region is CASSLPGGSNEQFF. The DNA for the CDR3 is TGTGCCAGCAGTTTACCGGGAGGTTCTAATGAGCAGTTCTTC.

The chain joins TRBV5-1 to TRBJ2-1; D is perhaps TRBD2 (5 bases). Germline V gene data show CDR1 as SGHRS and CDR2 as YFSETQ. Trimming removed 4 bases at V and 0 bases at J, with 11 bases between. CDR3 length equals 15 residues. The CDR3 here is CASSADLLSYNEQFF. The DNA for the CDR3 is TGCGCCAGCAGCGCGGACTTGCTCTCCTACAATGAGCAGTTCTTC.

The rearrangement uses TRBV7-9 and TRBJ1-1; D gene ambiguous. This CDR3 contains 12 residues. Germline V gene sequence: CDR1 SEHNR, CDR2 FQNEAQ (reference sequence). Between the trimmed V and J ends, which lost 5 bases and 3 bases, there was a span of 7 bases. The CDR3 protein is CASSQEHTEAFF. The CDR3, as DNA: TGTGCCAGCAGCCAGGAACACACTGAAGCTTTCTTT.

V is TRBV6-1 and J is TRBJ1-5; D uncertain. The CDR3 contains 15 residues. V was clipped by 0 bases and J by 1 base, with 7 bases between them. The germline CDR1 and CDR2 sequences are MNHNS and SASEGT. The CDR3 DNA reads as TGTGCCAGCAGTGAAGCGGGCGGGAGCAATCAGCCCCAGCATTTT. It codes for CASSEAGGSNQPQHF.

About this clone itself: Other DNA sequences in this sample translate to the same CDR3. This chain uses TRBV30 with TRBJ1-1; 8 nucleotides agree with TRBD1. The length of the CDR3 is 12 residues. J gave up 2 bases and V 5 bases, and 1 base lay outside the gene matches. Per germline, CDR1 GTSNPN and CDR2 SVGIG (reference sequence). In nucleotides, the CDR3 is TGTGCCTGGGGACAGGGAAACACTGAAGCTTTCTTT. Translation gives CAWGQGNTEAFF.

V and J are TRBV6-6 and TRBJ2-7; D remains unclear. Germline V CDR1 and CDR2: MNHNY, SVGAGI (reference sequence). CDR3 length equals 11 residues. The V end lost 2 bases, the J end lost 5 bases, and 4 bases lay between the germline ends. CDR3 sequence reads: CASSYLDEQYF. In nucleotides, the CDR3 is TGTGCCAGCAGTTACCTAGACGAGCAGTACTTC.

The CDR3 reads CASSDHTGVTEAFF. The CDR3 nucleotides are TGTGCCAGCAGTGATCATACAGGGGTCACTGAAGCTTTCTTT. The rearrangement links TRBV28 to TRBJ1-1, with 7 bases lining up with TRBD1. V lost 5 bases, J lost 4 bases, and 7 bases stayed unmatched. The CDR3 consists of 14 residues. In germline, CDR1 is MDHEN, CDR2 SYDVKM.

The chain joins TRBV7-2 to TRBJ1-5, with 7 bases aligning to TRBD1. Trimming took 4 bases from V and 0 from J; bases not matched to a gene: 6. CDR1 is SGHTA, CDR2 FQGNSA, per germline. The CDR3 spans 16 residues. Written as DNA, the CDR3 is TGTGCCAGCAGCTACAGGGGCAGGGCTAGCAATCAGCCCCAGCATTTT. Amino acids: CASSYRGRASNQPQHF.

The chain uses TRBV5-1 and TRBJ1-2, with 8 bases identical to TRBD1. In germline, CDR1 is SGHRS, CDR2 YFSETQ. The trim removed 4 bases at V and 0 bases at J, leaving 8 bases unmatched. CDR3 size: 16 residues. The CDR3 region has the DNA TGCGCCAGCAGCGGAGGGACAGGTTATCCTAACTATGGCTACACCTTC. Translation: CASSGGTGYPNYGYTF.

The chain couples TRBV3-1 (or the pseudogene TRBV3-2) to TRBJ2-7; the D is unclear. The V end lost 5 bases, the J end lost 1 base, and 12 bases lay between the germline ends. The CDR3 has 14 residues. Per germline, CDR1 LGHDT and CDR2 YNNKEL (reference sequence). CDR3: CASSYSRRSYEQYF. The CDR3 DNA reads TGTGCCAGCAGCTACAGTAGGCGTTCCTACGAGCAGTACTTC.

The chain couples TRBV7-9 to TRBJ1-2; D remains unclear. Germline lookup yields CDR1 SEHNR and CDR2 FQNEAQ (reference sequence). Trimming removed 5 bases from V and 8 bases from J, with 15 bases in between. This CDR3 has 13 residues. The CDR3 protein is CASSPIQAYGYTF. Written as DNA, the CDR3 is TGTGCCAGCAGCCCAATCCAGGCGTACGGCTACACCTTC.

The chain couples TRBV2 to TRBJ2-3; TRBD2 matches 10 bases. Unmatched junction bases numbered 10, after V lost 2 bases and J lost 2 bases. Germline V gene lookup returns CDR1 SNHLY and CDR2 FYNNEI. This CDR3 has 18 residues. CDR3 in amino acids: CASSEHLAGVTTTDTQYF. As DNA, the CDR3 is TGTGCCAGCAGTGAACACCTAGCGGGAGTTACGACCACAGATACGCAGTATTTT.

The chain has TRBV6-1 and TRBJ2-3; D gene unclear. The CDR3 sequence is 15 residues long. The V and J ends lost 3 bases and 2 bases respectively, with 12 bases between them. In germline, CDR1 is MNHNS, CDR2 SASEGT. As DNA, the CDR3 is TGTGCCAGCAGTGATTCGATGGGCCTCACAGATACGCAGTATTTT. Translating it yields CASSDSMGLTDTQYF.

The chain couples TRBV6-5 to TRBJ2-3; 10 nucleotides line up with TRBD2. The junction had 4 bases not matched to a gene; V was cut back by 5 bases and J by 5 bases. From germline, CDR1 is MNHEY and CDR2 SVGAGI. This CDR3 has 14 residues. CDR3 amino acids: CASSLAGAGDTQYF. The CDR3 DNA is TGTGCCAGCAGTCTAGCGGGAGCAGGAGATACGCAGTATTTT.